This passage covers 32 T cell receptor beta chains from one sample sequenced in a study of blood T cell repertoires in COVID-19. Profiled with immunoSEQ multiplex PCR; TCRdb holds only in-frame clones, not every one. The sample shows 200,000 to 250,000 clones, 85% to 90% of them seen only once. Source material: PBMCs or T cells enriched from blood (not recorded which). Source of these receptors: a woman under 30 in a cohort exposed to, infected with or recovered from COVID-19 (not recorded which).

The chain is built from TRBV14 and TRBJ1-1; no clear D gene. The CDR3 spans 14 residues. V gave up 3 bases and J gave up 7 bases, with 15 bases separating them. Germline values: CDR1 SGHDN, CDR2 FVKESK. This CDR3 is CASSHRFAGFEAFF. CDR3 DNA sequence: TGTGCCAGCAGCCACAGGTTCGCGGGGTTTGAAGCTTTCTTT.

The rearrangement uses TRBV5-4 and TRBJ1-1, with TRBD1 matching 8 bases. The CDR3 totals 16 residues. From germline, CDR1 is SGHNT and CDR2 YYREEE (reference sequence). V trimming: 1 base; J trimming: 5 bases; junction bases outside the gene matches: 10. The CDR3 loop reads CASSLNQGASWTEAFF. The CDR3 nucleotides are TGTGCCAGCAGCTTGAATCAGGGGGCGAGTTGGACTGAAGCTTTCTTT.

The chain joins TRBV19 to TRBJ2-1; D unresolved. Trimming pared 6 bases from V and 5 bases from J, leaving 17 bases between. CDR3 size: 15 residues. Germline CDR1 is LNHDA and CDR2 is SQIVND (reference sequence). CDR3 nucleotides: TGTGCCAGTAGATACCAGGTTTTACCACACAATGAGCAGTTCTTC. As protein: CASRYQVLPHNEQFF.

V usage is TRBV19 and J usage is TRBJ1-5; possibly TRBD1 for D (6 bases). This CDR3 is 15 amino acids long. Germline assignment: CDR1 LNHDA and CDR2 SQIVND (reference sequence). The V and J ends lost 4 bases and 8 bases respectively, with 18 bases between them. Here the CDR3 reads CASSREVDSQKPQHF. For the CDR3, the DNA is TGTGCCAGTAGTAGAGAGGTGGACAGTCAGAAGCCCCAGCATTTT.

This sequence joins TRBV9 and TRBJ1-3, with D possibly being TRBD1 (5 bases). CDR1 is SGDLS and CDR2 is YYNGEE in the germline V gene. V was clipped by 4 bases and J by 0 bases, with 14 bases between them. The CDR3 has 16 residues. The DNA for the CDR3 is TGTGCCAGCAGCCCACTGGCAGGGTACTCTGGAAACACCATATATTTT. Protein sequence: CASSPLAGYSGNTIYF.

The V call is TRBV7-9, the J call TRBJ1-4, with 8 positions matching TRBD1. The CDR3 spans 14 residues. Looked up from germline, CDR1 is SEHNR and CDR2 is FQNEAQ (reference sequence). The V gene end was trimmed by 4 bases and the J gene end by 8 bases; junction bases not matched to a gene: 6. The CDR3 region has the DNA TGTGCCAGCAGCTCCGACAGGGGTGGCGAAAAACTGTTTTTT. It specifies CASSSDRGGEKLFF.

The rearrangement joins TRBV7-2 to TRBJ2-7; perhaps TRBD2 as D (5 bases). Germline CDR1 is SGHTA and CDR2 is FQGNSA. Trimming stripped 5 bases from V and 2 bases from J, with 13 bases between. There are 14 residues in the CDR3. CDR3 protein: CASSQVGSAYEQYF. DNA of the CDR3: TGTGCCAGCAGCCAAGTGGGGAGCGCCTACGAGCAGTACTTC.

The chain recombines TRBV5-1 with TRBJ1-4; D perhaps matches TRBD1 (6 bases). This CDR3 has 15 residues. Germline CDR1 SGHRS, CDR2 YFSETQ. V was clipped by 2 bases and J by 1 base, with 9 bases between them. CDR3 sequence reads: CASSFRGQTNEKLFF. The CDR3 DNA is TGCGCCAGCAGCTTCAGGGGACAAACTAATGAAAAACTGTTTTTT.

The chain recombines TRBV14 with TRBJ1-4; TRBD1 agrees at 7 bases. The CDR3 runs to 16 residues. V lost 1 base, J lost 7 bases, and 9 bases stayed unmatched. CDR1 SGHDN and CDR2 FVKESK come from the germline V gene. As DNA, the CDR3 is TGTGCCAGCAGCCAAGTCAGTGCGACAGGGTTTGAAAAACTGTTTTTT. This codes for CASSQVSATGFEKLFF.

The CDR3: CASRVTAENNSPLHF. CDR3 sequence (DNA): TGTGCCAGCAGGGTAACAGCGGAGAATAATTCACCCCTCCACTTT. The rearrangement joins TRBV6-5 to TRBJ1-6; D not resolved. Trimming left V 6 bases short and J 5 bases short, with 14 bases between. Germline CDR1 is MNHEY and CDR2 is SVGAGI. The CDR3 has 15 amino acids.

This clone has only one observation. The genes are TRBV24-1 and TRBJ1-4; D gene unclear. CDR1 and CDR2 (germline): KGHDR, SFDVKD. This CDR3 is built from 16 residues. Trimming took off 7 bases at V and 0 bases at J, with 14 bases between the two ends. CDR3 nucleotides: TGTGCCACCAGAGCTATTTCCCCTGCAACTAATGAAAAACTGTTTTTT. Translating it yields CATRAISPATNEKLFF.

The gene calls are TRBV25-1 and TRBJ2-3, with 8 bases aligning to TRBD1. Germline CDR1 MGHDK, CDR2 SYGVNS. The trim removed 5 bases at V and 3 bases at J, leaving 10 bases unmatched. The CDR3 loop spans 16 amino acids. CDR3 coding DNA: TGTGCCAGCAGTCCCGGGGCAGGGGGCCGAACAGATACGCAGTATTTT. This translates into CASSPGAGGRTDTQYF.

This clone was observed once. The chain uses TRBV19 and TRBJ2-3; 10 bases align to TRBD1. J was trimmed by 2 bases and V by 6 bases; bases with no gene match: 5. The germline gives CDR1 LNHDA, CDR2 SQIVND (reference sequence). The CDR3 runs 15 residues. The CDR3 protein is CASRGGQGNTDTQYF. The CDR3 DNA sequence: TGTGCCAGTAGAGGGGGACAGGGGAACACAGATACGCAGTATTTT.

The chain combines TRBV5-1 with TRBJ2-3, with TRBD2 identical over 13 bases. The CDR3 extends over 19 amino acids. V shed 3 bases, J shed 0 bases, and the junction held 10 bases outside the gene matches. Germline CDR1 is SGHRS and CDR2 is YFSETQ. This chain's CDR3 is CASSSSGTSGVSSTDTQYF. In DNA, the CDR3 is TGCGCCAGCAGCTCCTCCGGGACTAGCGGGGTTAGTAGCACAGATACGCAGTATTTT.

This chain joins TRBV27 and TRBJ1-2, with a weak D call TRBD1 (6 bases). The CDR3 loop spans 14 amino acids. Trimming took 6 bases from V and 4 from J, leaving 15 bases between them. In germline, CDR1 is MNHEY, CDR2 SMNVEV (reference sequence). CDR3 loop: CASRGSGQSYGYTF. For the CDR3, the DNA is TGTGCCAGCAGGGGCTCGGGACAAAGCTATGGCTACACCTTC.

J is TRBJ1-1 and V is TRBV12-3 or TRBV12-4; D not certain. The CDR3 runs 13 residues. V was clipped by 4 bases and J by 7 bases, with 13 bases between them. The CDR3 spells CASSSEQRIEAFF. As DNA, the CDR3 is TGTGCCAGCAGTTCTGAGCAGCGGATTGAAGCTTTCTTT.

The chain combines TRBV5-1 with TRBJ2-2; TRBD2 matches at 11 bases. This CDR3 is 16 amino acids long. Germline-derived CDR1 and CDR2 are SGHRS and YFSETQ. After removal of 2 bases from V and 7 bases from J, the junction contained 7 bases not matched to a gene. In DNA form, the CDR3 reads TGCGCCAGCAGCTTCGCCTCTAGCGGGAGGAACGGGGAGCTGTTTTTT. Protein sequence: CASSFASSGRNGELFF.

The chain uses TRBV6-5 and TRBJ1-6, with TRBD1 matching 7 bases. The germline V gene has CDR1 MNHEY and CDR2 SVGAGI. CDR3 length equals 14 residues. Unmatched junction bases numbered 4, after V lost 4 bases and J lost 7 bases. The CDR3 DNA reads as TGTGCCAGCAGTTCCGGACAGGAGAATTCACCCCTCCACTTT. Its translation is CASSSGQENSPLHF.

V gene TRBV2 combines with J gene TRBJ2-5; D is unresolved. Germline-derived CDR1 and CDR2 are SNHLY and FYNNEI. The CDR3 runs to 12 residues. V lost 4 bases to trimming and J lost 2 bases, with 5 bases between them. The CDR3 sequence is CASSVQQETQYF. The CDR3 region has the DNA TGTGCCAGCAGTGTTCAGCAAGAGACCCAGTACTTC.

The chain is built from TRBV18 and TRBJ2-6; TRBD2 is a possible D gene (6 bases). This CDR3 contains 18 residues. V lost 3 bases and J lost 0, with 15 bases in between. The germline gives CDR1 KGHSH, CDR2 LQKENI. Here the CDR3 reads CASSPSAGPNSGANVLTF. As DNA, the CDR3 is TGTGCCAGCTCACCTAGCGCGGGACCAAACTCTGGGGCCAACGTCCTGACTTTC.

The chain combines TRBV7-3 with TRBJ2-3; 10 bases agree with TRBD2. J lost 1 base, V lost 2 bases, and 0 bases had no gene match. CDR3 length equals 15 residues. Germline CDR1 is SGHTA and CDR2 is FQGTGA. The CDR3 DNA reads TGTGCCAGCAGCTTAGGGACTAGCGGCACAGATACGCAGTATTTT. As protein: CASSLGTSGTDTQYF.

J is TRBJ2-4 and V is TRBV5-1; 14 bases align to TRBD2. This CDR3 has 15 amino acids. Germline values: CDR1 SGHRS, CDR2 YFSETQ. Losses at the gene ends were 3 bases for V and 8 bases for J; bases not matched to a gene: 4. This CDR3 is CASSSGTSGGDIQYF. CDR3 sequence (DNA): TGCGCCAGCAGCTCGGGGACTAGCGGGGGTGACATTCAGTACTTC. The complete variable domain, with remaining parts taken from reference TRBV5-1 and TRBJ2-4, reads KAGVTQTPRYLIKTRGQQVTLSCSPISGHRSVSWYQQTPGQGLQFLFEYFSETQRNKGNFPGRFSGRQFSNSRSEMNVSTLELGDSALYLCASSSGTSGGDIQYFGAGTRLSVL.

The genes are TRBV10-3 and TRBJ1-6, with 8 bases that match TRBD1. V gave up 2 bases and J gave up 7 bases; unmatched junction bases: 4. The germline V gene has CDR1 ENHRY and CDR2 SYGVKD. This CDR3 has 15 residues. The CDR3 sequence is CAISEETGGNSPLHF. The CDR3 DNA is TGTGCCATCAGTGAGGAAACAGGGGGAAATTCACCCCTCCACTTT.

V gene TRBV7-3 combines with J gene TRBJ2-2; D possibly corresponds to TRBD1 (5 bases). This CDR3 region has 14 residues. Germline V gives CDR1 SGHTA, CDR2 FQGTGA. Trimming took off 5 bases at V and 7 bases at J, with 14 bases between the two ends. Here the CDR3 reads CASSPIRGDGELFF. CDR3 bases: TGTGCCAGCAGCCCGATTAGGGGCGACGGGGAGCTGTTTTTT.

This clone was seen a handful of times. V and J are TRBV6-6 and TRBJ1-5; 7 nucleotides agree with TRBD1. Germline V CDR1 and CDR2: MNHNY, SVGAGI (reference sequence). CDR3 size: 13 residues. J gave up 5 bases and V 3 bases, and 1 base lay outside the gene matches. The CDR3 DNA follows: TGTGCCAGCAGTTATCAGGGGGATCAGCCCCAGCATTTT. This sequence encodes CASSYQGDQPQHF.

This chain connects TRBV7-2 to TRBJ1-2; TRBD1 might be the D (5 bases). The germline V gene encodes CDR1 SGHTA and CDR2 FQGNSA. The CDR3 has 14 amino acids. Trimming left V 7 bases short and J 4 bases short, with 16 bases between. The CDR3 DNA reads as TGTGCCAGCACCCCGAGACCAGGGTCCTATGGCTACACCTTC. It yields the protein CASTPRPGSYGYTF.

The V call is TRBV6-5, the J call TRBJ2-5; D not certain. With 0 bases removed from V and 2 bases from J, the gap between germline ends came to 7 bases. Germline V gives CDR1 MNHEY, CDR2 SVGAGI. This CDR3 is built from 14 residues. This CDR3 reads CASSYSHRQETQYF. The CDR3 DNA reads as TGTGCCAGCAGTTACTCACACCGTCAAGAGACCCAGTACTTC.

V gene TRBV19 combines with J gene TRBJ2-3; 7 bases align to TRBD2. The ends lost 5 bases at V and 3 bases at J; junction bases unmatched: 11. This CDR3 spans 16 amino acids. CDR1 and CDR2 from the germline V gene are LNHDA and SQIVND (reference sequence). The CDR3 DNA reads TGTGCCAGTAGTCTCCAAGCGGGAATGGGGACAGATACGCAGTATTTT. It specifies CASSLQAGMGTDTQYF.

V usage is TRBV5-3 and J usage is TRBJ1-2; 7 bases map to TRBD1. TRBV5-3 carries the ORF label, with uncertain function. With 0 bases clipped from V and 3 bases from J, the junction kept 8 bases outside the gene matches. CDR3 length equals 16 residues. This CDR3 reads CARSLARGVPYYGYTF. As DNA, the CDR3 is TGTGCCAGAAGCTTGGCCAGGGGGGTGCCCTACTATGGCTACACCTTC.

The chain couples TRBV6-5 to TRBJ2-2, with 7 bases that match TRBD1. Per the germline V gene, CDR1 is MNHEY and CDR2 is SVGAGI. There are 14 residues in the CDR3. J lost 2 bases, V lost 5 bases, and 2 bases had no gene match. Here the CDR3 DNA reads TGTGCCAGCAGTCGGGACAGAAACACCGGGGAGCTGTTTTTT. Its protein is CASSRDRNTGELFF.

The J gene is TRBJ2-1, the V gene TRBV7-3; 9 bases agree with TRBD2. The V segment lost 5 bases and the J segment 0 bases; nucleotides outside the gene matches: 8. The germline gives CDR1 SGHTA, CDR2 FQGTGA. The CDR3 has 17 residues. The CDR3 DNA sequence: TGTGCCAGCAGCCCCCGTCCTAGCGGGGTCTCCTACAATGAGCAGTTCTTC. As protein: CASSPRPSGVSYNEQFF.

In its sample, this clone was seen once. This sequence joins TRBV6-1 and TRBJ2-1; 10 nucleotides agree with TRBD1. Germline lookup yields CDR1 MNHNS and CDR2 SASEGT. The CDR3 sequence is 16 residues long. V was clipped by 3 bases and J by 2 bases; unmatched bases: 4. The CDR3 reads CASSDPGTGAYNEQFF. CDR3 bases: TGTGCCAGCAGTGACCCCGGGACAGGGGCCTACAATGAGCAGTTCTTC.